This T cell receptor beta chain originates from a study of T cells in Graves' hyperthyroidism and ophthalmopathy. Whole-study results and caveats: Among clonotypes expanded in thyroid above 0.001, most were also found in blood.

RNA transcripts gave rise to amplified TCR beta CDR3 regions. HTBI primers were used for first-round RT-PCR of the TCR CDR3. One entry per CDR3 protein results from TCRdb running MiXCR on the multiplex PCR reads. The profile shows some 250,000 distinct CDR3 sequences, approximately 15% of them singletons. It was uncontrolled infection, other autoimmune disease, pregnancy or lactation that excluded patients. Used for diagnoses were clinical symptoms, serum thyroxine and TRAb, thyroid ultrasound and orbital computed tomography. The CDR3 runs 15 residues. The germline V gene encodes CDR1 LNHDA and CDR2 SQIVND (reference sequence). The ends lost 3 bases at V and 5 bases at J; junction bases unmatched: 5. On this clonotype itself: The antigen remains undetermined.

The TCR comes from a woman between 40 and 50 years old with Graves' hyperthyroidism that later progressed to Graves' ophthalmopathy. Material for sequencing was blood. The V and J genes are TRBV19 and TRBJ1-3, with TRBD1 identical over 9 bases. The CDR3: CASSMGQGVRNTIYF. The CDR3, as DNA: TGTGCCAGTAGTATGGGACAGGGCGTCCGAAACACCATATATTTT.